This TCR beta chain was captured by sequencing in a study of PD-1 blockade in classical Hodgkin lymphoma. V lost 0 bases and J 0 bases, leaving 10 bases between the germline ends. The length of the CDR3 is 16 residues. The germline gives CDR1 LNHNV, CDR2 YYDKDF (reference sequence). In regard to this clone: Antigen unknown.

Time point reported: cycle 4 day 1 (C4D1), after 6 weeks of nivolumab. Each patient relapsed following autologous stem cell transplantation, and prior brentuximab vedotin exposure differed. Best outcomes ranged across complete response, partial response and progressive disease. Sequencing was performed with immunoSEQ multiplex PCR; in TCRdb, only in-frame clones are kept and a portion is missing. The data show approximately 65,000 clones, under 95% seen once. Study-level results: Patients who initiated nivolumab within 1 year of ASCT were excluded. Differences between repertoires have undefined causes, possibly disease activity or prior therapy.

The genes are TRBV15 and TRBJ2-3; possibly TRBD2 for D (6 bases). This TCR was sampled from a human donor with classical Hodgkin lymphoma. Sequencing used peripheral blood mononuclear cells (PBMCs), obtained before the fourth cycle of nivolumab. DNA for the CDR3: TGTGCCACCAGCAGAGATGGCCGGGGGAGCACAGATACGCAGTATTTT. It is translated as CATSRDGRGSTDTQYF.